These 23 T cell receptor beta chains originate from one sample sequenced in a study of blood T cell repertoires in COVID-19. Some clones are missing from TCRdb's copy, which holds only in-frame ones; the method was immunoSEQ multiplex PCR. The repertoire holds roughly 280,000 clones, with roughly 80% as singletons. The sequencing input was peripheral blood. The receptors come from a man between 60 and 75 years old who had recovered from COVID-19.

The chain combines TRBV12-5 with TRBJ2-7; TRBD1 matches 11 bases. The CDR3 totals 15 residues. The V segment lost 7 bases and the J segment 3 bases; nucleotides outside the gene matches: 8. CDR1 and CDR2 (germline): LGHNT, FRNRAP. This CDR3 is CASAPGTGGFYEQYF. The DNA for the CDR3 is TGTGCTAGTGCCCCAGGGACAGGGGGTTTCTACGAGCAGTACTTC.

The V and J genes are TRBV5-4 and TRBJ2-3; possibly TRBD2 for D (6 bases). This CDR3 is built from 13 residues. Trimming left V 3 bases short and J 4 bases short, with 9 bases between. The V gene's germline CDR1 is SGHNT and CDR2 YYREEE (reference sequence). For the CDR3, the DNA is TGTGCCAGCAGCTCTTGGGGGGCAGATACGCAGTATTTT. It translates to CASSSWGADTQYF.

The genes are TRBV27 and TRBJ1-5; D might be TRBD1 (5 bases). Germline V gene lookup returns CDR1 MNHEY and CDR2 SMNVEV (reference sequence). CDR3 length: 14 residues. The V gene lost 6 bases and the J gene lost 3 bases, with 12 bases spanning the gap. CDR3: CASSRGGHNQPQHF. CDR3 in DNA: TGTGCCAGCAGCCGGGGGGGTCACAATCAGCCCCAGCATTTT.

This sequence joins TRBV6-1 and TRBJ2-2, with D possibly matching TRBD2 (6 bases). The CDR3 contains 17 residues. Germline values: CDR1 MNHNS, CDR2 SASEGT. Deletions cut 2 bases from V and 3 bases from J, with 16 bases between. CDR3 in DNA: TGTGCCAGCAGTGAACTCGCGGGGCCAACCTACACCGGGGAGCTGTTTTTT. Its translation: CASSELAGPTYTGELFF.

The V call is TRBV2, the J call TRBJ2-1; D might be TRBD2 (7 bases). Germline V gene lookup returns CDR1 SNHLY and CDR2 FYNNEI. Between the trimmed V and J ends, which lost 4 bases and 8 bases, there was a span of 18 bases. The CDR3 runs to 15 residues. The CDR3 sequence is CASSGEGGVWDEQFF. The DNA of the CDR3 is TGTGCCAGCAGTGGGGAAGGGGGGGTTTGGGATGAGCAGTTCTTC.

The chain couples TRBV18 to TRBJ1-5, with 9 nucleotides matching TRBD1. The CDR3 length is 15 residues. Germline loops: CDR1 KGHSH, CDR2 LQKENI. Unmatched junction bases numbered 3, after V lost 3 bases and J lost 3 bases. The CDR3 sequence is CASSPGQGPNQPQHF. CDR3 sequence (DNA): TGTGCCAGCTCACCGGGACAGGGTCCCAATCAGCCCCAGCATTTT.

The CDR3 nucleotides read TGTGCCAGCAGGGGTGACAGGGGTTTGGCCTACGAGCAGTACTTC. Protein: CASRGDRGLAYEQYF. The gene calls are TRBV25-1 and TRBJ2-7; 8 nucleotides line up with TRBD1. There are 15 residues in the CDR3. The germline CDR1 and CDR2 sequences are MGHDK and SYGVNS. Trimming removed 6 bases from V and 2 bases from J; junction bases left unmatched: 9.

The CDR3 nucleotides are TGCGCCAGCAGCCAAGCCGGGACAGGGAATCAGCCCCAGCATTTT. This translates into CASSQAGTGNQPQHF. The chain has TRBV4-1 and TRBJ1-5; 9 bases align to TRBD1. Germline assignment: CDR1 MGHRA and CDR2 YSYEKL. CDR3 length equals 15 residues. Losses at the gene ends were 1 base for V and 4 bases for J; bases not matched to a gene: 2.

This chain uses TRBV4-2 with TRBJ2-3; D is unclear. The CDR3 has 16 amino acids. CDR1 and CDR2 (germline): LGHNA, YNFKEQ. Trimming took 0 bases from V and 4 from J, leaving 14 bases between them. The CDR3 loop reads CASSQDLASAADTQYF. CDR3 in DNA: TGTGCCAGCAGCCAAGATCTTGCCAGTGCCGCAGATACGCAGTATTTT.

This chain joins TRBV27 and TRBJ1-5, with 7 bases lining up with TRBD1. The trim removed 5 bases at V and 6 bases at J, leaving 16 bases unmatched. CDR1 is MNHEY and CDR2 is SMNVEV in the germline V gene (reference sequence). The CDR3 contains 17 residues. The CDR3 reads CASSPLRTGALGQPQHF. The DNA for the CDR3 is TGTGCCAGCAGTCCTCTTCGCACAGGGGCTCTAGGTCAGCCCCAGCATTTT.

The rearrangement links TRBV2 to TRBJ2-1; D possibly corresponds to TRBD2 (5 bases). Germline assignment: CDR1 SNHLY and CDR2 FYNNEI. Trimming cost V 2 bases and J 7 bases, with 6 bases left between them. The CDR3 runs 12 residues. This chain's CDR3 is CASSEWENEQFF. Here the CDR3 DNA reads TGTGCCAGCAGTGAATGGGAGAATGAGCAGTTCTTC.

The genes are TRBV29-1 and TRBJ1-2; no clear D gene. The CDR3 is 13 residues long. Germline CDR1 SQVTM, CDR2 ANQGSEA. V was shortened by 2 bases and J by 0 bases, with 7 bases between the two germline ends. The CDR3 DNA reads TGCAGCGTTGAACTAAAAGCTAACTATGGCTACACCTTC. It translates to CSVELKANYGYTF.

The V gene is TRBV5-4, the J gene TRBJ1-2; TRBD1 matches at 7 bases. Germline V gene lookup returns CDR1 SGHNT and CDR2 YYREEE (reference sequence). This CDR3 is 13 amino acids long. The V gene end was trimmed by 3 bases and the J gene end by 8 bases; junction bases not matched to a gene: 7. In DNA form, the CDR3 reads TGTGCCAGCAGCTCGGGACAGACTAGGGGCTACACCTTC. Its protein is CASSSGQTRGYTF.

The rearrangement joins TRBV3-1 (or the pseudogene TRBV3-2) to TRBJ2-5; weak D call: TRBD1 (6 bases). This CDR3 has 13 amino acids. The V gene's germline CDR1 is LGHDT and CDR2 YNNKEL (reference sequence). Trimming pared 5 bases from V and 4 bases from J, leaving 11 bases between. The CDR3 loop is CASSTGRGETQYF. The CDR3 DNA follows: TGTGCCAGCAGCACGGGCAGGGGAGAGACCCAGTACTTC.

The chain couples TRBV24-1 to TRBJ2-1; D is uncertain. This CDR3 contains 13 residues. From germline, CDR1 is KGHDR and CDR2 SFDVKD. V lost 4 bases to trimming and J lost 6 bases, with 9 bases between them. In DNA form, the CDR3 reads TGTGCCACCAGTGACCCGGTGTCCAATGAGCAGTTCTTC. Translation gives CATSDPVSNEQFF.

The chain employs TRBV3-1 (or the pseudogene TRBV3-2) and TRBJ1-2; unclear D gene. Germline V gene lookup returns CDR1 LGHDT and CDR2 YNNKEL (reference sequence). This CDR3 spans 15 amino acids. The V end was cut by 0 bases, the J end by 3 bases, with 11 bases between. The CDR3 here is CASSQDGRADYGYTF. CDR3 bases: TGTGCCAGCAGCCAAGATGGGCGGGCCGACTATGGCTACACCTTC.

Only one count was recorded for this clone. The gene calls are TRBV24-1 and TRBJ2-1, with D perhaps TRBD2 (5 bases). Per germline, CDR1 KGHDR and CDR2 SFDVKD. The CDR3 has 14 residues. Trimming pared 2 bases from V and 6 bases from J, leaving 10 bases between. The DNA of the CDR3 is TGTGCCACCAGTGATTATTCGGGGTCCAATGAGCAGTTCTTC. Translated, it gives CATSDYSGSNEQFF.

The chain carries TRBV5-1 and TRBJ2-5, with D possibly TRBD2 on 6 matching bases. Germline V gene lookup returns CDR1 SGHRS and CDR2 YFSETQ. The CDR3 spans 15 residues. V was trimmed by 2 bases and J by 0 bases, leaving 11 bases between them. CDR3: CASSLTGVYQETQYF. In DNA, the CDR3 is TGCGCCAGCAGCTTAACGGGAGTTTACCAAGAGACCCAGTACTTC.

The rearrangement links TRBV6-2 or TRBV6-3 to TRBJ1-1; D gene uncertain. V dropped 6 bases and J dropped 4 bases, with 12 bases sitting between them. The CDR3 covers 13 residues. Germline V CDR1 and CDR2: MNHEY, SVGEGT. CDR3 in amino acids: CASSDRAGTEAFF. The CDR3 nucleotides read TGTGCCAGCAGCGACCGAGCGGGCACTGAAGCTTTCTTT.

The chain links TRBV27 to TRBJ1-1; 12 bases match TRBD1. This CDR3 spans 16 amino acids. Germline trimming cut 6 bases from V and 7 bases from J; bases unmatched to any gene: 12. Germline CDR1 MNHEY, CDR2 SMNVEV (reference sequence). The CDR3 sequence: CASSPGTGGRMIEAFF. The DNA of the CDR3 is TGTGCCAGCAGCCCGGGGACAGGGGGCAGGATGATTGAAGCTTTCTTT.

The chain links TRBV2 to TRBJ1-4; D ambiguous. The CDR3 totals 13 residues. Germline V gene lookup returns CDR1 SNHLY and CDR2 FYNNEI. V was shortened by 4 bases and J by 3 bases, with 6 bases between the two germline ends. This CDR3 is CASSAWPNEKLFF. The CDR3, as DNA: TGTGCCAGCAGTGCTTGGCCTAATGAAAAACTGTTTTTT.

The CDR3 DNA reads as TGTGCCAGCAGTTACGGGGCCGGGGAGCTGTTTTTT. Its protein is CASSYGAGELFF. This chain connects TRBV12-3 or TRBV12-4 to TRBJ2-2; TRBD2 is a possible D gene (5 bases). The CDR3 is 12 amino acids. Trimming pared 4 bases from V and 6 bases from J, leaving 6 bases between.

This sequence joins TRBV28 and TRBJ2-7; 8 nucleotides match TRBD1. CDR3 length: 14 residues. Germline loops: CDR1 MDHEN, CDR2 SYDVKM. V trimming: 10 bases; J trimming: 2 bases; junction bases outside the gene matches: 10. CDR3 sequence: CATKGAGGTYEQYF. The DNA for the CDR3 is TGTGCCACCAAAGGGGCAGGGGGCACCTACGAGCAGTACTTC.